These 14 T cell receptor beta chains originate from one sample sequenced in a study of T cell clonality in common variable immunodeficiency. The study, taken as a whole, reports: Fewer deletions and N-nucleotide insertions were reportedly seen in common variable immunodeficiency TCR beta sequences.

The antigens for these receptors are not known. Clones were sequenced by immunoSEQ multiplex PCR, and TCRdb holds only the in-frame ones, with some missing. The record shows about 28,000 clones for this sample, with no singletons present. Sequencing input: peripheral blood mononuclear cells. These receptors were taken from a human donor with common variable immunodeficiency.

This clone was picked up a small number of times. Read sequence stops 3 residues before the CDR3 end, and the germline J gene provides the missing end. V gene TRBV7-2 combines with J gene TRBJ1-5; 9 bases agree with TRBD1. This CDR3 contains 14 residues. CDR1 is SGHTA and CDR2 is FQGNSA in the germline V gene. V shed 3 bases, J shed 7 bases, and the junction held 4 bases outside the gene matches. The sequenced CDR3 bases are TGTGCCAGCAGCTTCGGACAGGGGCGCCAGCCC. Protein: CASSFGQGRQP. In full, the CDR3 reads CASSFGQGRQPQHF. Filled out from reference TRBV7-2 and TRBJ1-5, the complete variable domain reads GAGVSQSPSNKVTEKGKDVELRCDPISGHTALYWYRQSLGQGLEFLIYFQGNSAPDKSGLPSDRFSAERTGGSVSTLTIQRTQQEDSAVYLCASSFGQGRQPQHFGDGTRLSIL.

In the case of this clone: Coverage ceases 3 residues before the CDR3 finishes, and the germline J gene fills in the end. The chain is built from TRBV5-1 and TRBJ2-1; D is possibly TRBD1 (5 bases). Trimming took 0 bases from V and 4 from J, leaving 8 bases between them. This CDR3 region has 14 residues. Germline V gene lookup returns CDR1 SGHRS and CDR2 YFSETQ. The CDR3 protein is CASSLEQDYNEQFF. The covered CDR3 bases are TGCGCCAGCAGCTTGGAACAGGATTACAATGAG.

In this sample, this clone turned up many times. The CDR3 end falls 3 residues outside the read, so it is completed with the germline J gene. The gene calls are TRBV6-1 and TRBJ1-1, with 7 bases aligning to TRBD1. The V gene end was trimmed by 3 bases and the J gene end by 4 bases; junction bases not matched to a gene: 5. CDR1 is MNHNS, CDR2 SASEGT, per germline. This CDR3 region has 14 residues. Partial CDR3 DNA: TGTGCCAGCAGTGACCCAGGGGGAGGCACTGAA. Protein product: CASSDPGGGTE. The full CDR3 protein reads CASSDPGGGTEAFF.

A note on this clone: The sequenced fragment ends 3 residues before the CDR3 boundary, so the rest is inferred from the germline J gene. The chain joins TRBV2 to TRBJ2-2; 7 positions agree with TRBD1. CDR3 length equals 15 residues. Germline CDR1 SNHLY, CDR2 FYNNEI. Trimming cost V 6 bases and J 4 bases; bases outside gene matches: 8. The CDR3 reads CASRVLDRITGELFF. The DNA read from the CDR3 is TGTGCCAGCAGGGTACTGGACAGGATCACCGGGGAG.

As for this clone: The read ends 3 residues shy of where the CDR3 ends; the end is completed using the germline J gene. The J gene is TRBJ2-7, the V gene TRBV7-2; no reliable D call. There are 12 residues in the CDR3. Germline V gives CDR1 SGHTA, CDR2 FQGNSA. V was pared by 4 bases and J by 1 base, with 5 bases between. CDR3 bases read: TGTGCCAGCAGCTACAGTTCCTACGAG. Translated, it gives CASSYSSYE. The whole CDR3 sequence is CASSYSSYEQYF.

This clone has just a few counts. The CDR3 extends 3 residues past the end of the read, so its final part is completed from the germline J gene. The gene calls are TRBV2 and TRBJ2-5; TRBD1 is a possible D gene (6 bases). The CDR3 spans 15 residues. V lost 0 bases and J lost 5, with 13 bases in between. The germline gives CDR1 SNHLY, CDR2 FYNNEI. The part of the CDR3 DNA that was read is TGTGCCAGCAGTGAAGCGCTTACAGGGCGGGAGACC. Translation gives CASSEALTGRET. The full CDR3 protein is CASSEALTGRETQYF. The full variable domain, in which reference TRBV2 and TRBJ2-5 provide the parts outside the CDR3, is EPEVTQTPSHQVTQMGQEVILRCVPISNHLYFYWYRQILGQKVEFLVSFYNNEISEKSEIFDDQFSVERPDGSNFTLKIRSTKLEDSAMYFCASSEALTGRETQYFGPGTRLLVL.

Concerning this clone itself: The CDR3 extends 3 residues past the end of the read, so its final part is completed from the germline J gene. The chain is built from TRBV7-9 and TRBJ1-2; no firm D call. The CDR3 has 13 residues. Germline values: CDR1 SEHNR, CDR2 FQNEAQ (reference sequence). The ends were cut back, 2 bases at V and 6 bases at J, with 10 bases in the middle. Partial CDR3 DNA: TGTGCCAGCAGCTTAATCCAAAGGGATGGC. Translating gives CASSLIQRDG. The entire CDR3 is CASSLIQRDGYTF. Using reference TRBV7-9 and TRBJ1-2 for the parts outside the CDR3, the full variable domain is DTGVSQNPRHKITKRGQNVTFRCDPISEHNRLYWYRQTLGQGPEFLTYFQNEAQLEKSRLLSDRFSAERPKGSFSTLEIQRTEQGDSAMYLCASSLIQRDGYTFGSGTRLTVV.

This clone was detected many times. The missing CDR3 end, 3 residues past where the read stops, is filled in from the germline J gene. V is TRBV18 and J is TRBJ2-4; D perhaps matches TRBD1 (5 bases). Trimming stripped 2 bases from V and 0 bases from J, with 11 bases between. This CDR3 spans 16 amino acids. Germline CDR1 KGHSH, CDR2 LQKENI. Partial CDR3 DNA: TGTGCCAGCTCACCAGAGACAGATATAGCCAAAAACATT. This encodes CASSPETDIAKNI. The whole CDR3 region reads CASSPETDIAKNIQYF. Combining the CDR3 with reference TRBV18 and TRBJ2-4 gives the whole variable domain NAGVMQNPRHLVRRRGQEARLRCSPMKGHSHVYWYRQLPEEGLKFMVYLQKENIIDESGMPKERFSAEFPKEGPSILRIQQVVRGDSAAYFCASSPETDIAKNIQYFGAGTRLSVL.

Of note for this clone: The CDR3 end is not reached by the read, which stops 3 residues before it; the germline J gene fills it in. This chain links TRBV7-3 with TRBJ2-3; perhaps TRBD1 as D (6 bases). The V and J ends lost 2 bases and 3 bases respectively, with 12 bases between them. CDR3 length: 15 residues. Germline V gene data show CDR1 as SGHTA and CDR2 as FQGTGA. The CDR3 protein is CASSLLHQGTDTQYF. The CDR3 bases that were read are TGTGCCAGCAGCTTATTACACCAGGGGACAGATACG.

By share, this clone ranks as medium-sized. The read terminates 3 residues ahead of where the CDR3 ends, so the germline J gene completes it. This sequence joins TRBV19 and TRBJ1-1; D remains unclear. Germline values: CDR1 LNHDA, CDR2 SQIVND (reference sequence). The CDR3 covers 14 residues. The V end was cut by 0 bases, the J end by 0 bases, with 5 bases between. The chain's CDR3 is CASSIDLVNTEAFF. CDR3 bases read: TGTGCCAGTAGTATAGATCTAGTGAACACTGAA. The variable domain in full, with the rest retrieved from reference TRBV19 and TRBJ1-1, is DGGITQSPKYLFRKEGQNVTLSCEQNLNHDAMYWYRQDPGQGLRLIYYSQIVNDFQKGDIAEGYSVSREKKESFPLTVTSAQKNPTAFYLCASSIDLVNTEAFFGQGTRLTVV.

CDR3 sequence: CASRFEGAVYGYTF. The sequenced part of the CDR3 DNA is TGCGCCAGCAGGTTTGAGGGGGCGGTCTATGGC. This chain links TRBV5-1 with TRBJ1-2; 7 bases agree with TRBD1. Read data end 3 residues before the CDR3 end; the end is taken from the germline J gene. The CDR3 consists of 14 residues. Germline CDR1 and CDR2: SGHRS and YFSETQ. V shed 5 bases and J 4 bases; nucleotides not matched to a gene: 8.

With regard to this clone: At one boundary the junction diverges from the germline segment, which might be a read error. Incomplete CDR3 DNA: TGTGCTAGCAGCATCTCCACACACAATGAG. It specifies CASSISTHNE. From start to end, the CDR3 is CASSISTHNEQFF. V usage is TRBV7-7 and J usage is TRBJ2-1; D call uncertain. The observed sequence ends 3 residues before the CDR3 terminus, with the missing tail filled in from the germline J gene. Germline-derived CDR1 and CDR2 are SSHAT and FNYEAQ (reference sequence). The length of the CDR3 is 13 residues.

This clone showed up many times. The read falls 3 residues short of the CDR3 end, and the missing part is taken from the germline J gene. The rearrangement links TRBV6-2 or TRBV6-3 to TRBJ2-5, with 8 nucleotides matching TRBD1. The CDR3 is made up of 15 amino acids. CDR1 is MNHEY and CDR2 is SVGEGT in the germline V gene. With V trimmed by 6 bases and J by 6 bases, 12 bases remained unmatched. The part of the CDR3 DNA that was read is TGTGCCAGCAGAGGGGGACAGGACACGGTAAAGACC. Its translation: CASRGGQDTVKT. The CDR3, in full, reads CASRGGQDTVKTQYF.

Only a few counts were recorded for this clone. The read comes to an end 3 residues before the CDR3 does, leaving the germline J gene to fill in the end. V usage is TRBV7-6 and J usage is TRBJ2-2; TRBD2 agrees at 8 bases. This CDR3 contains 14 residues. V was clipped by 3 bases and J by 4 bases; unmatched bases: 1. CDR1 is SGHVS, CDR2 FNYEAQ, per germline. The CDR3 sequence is CASSLSGGTGELFF. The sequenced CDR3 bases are TGTGCCAGCAGCTTGAGCGGGGGCACCGGGGAG. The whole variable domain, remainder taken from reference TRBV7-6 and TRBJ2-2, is GAGVSQSPRYKVTKRGQDVALRCDPISGHVSLYWYRQALGQGPEFLTYFNYEAQQDKSGLPNDRFSAERPEGSISTLTIQRTEQRDSAMYRCASSLSGGTGELFFGEGSRLTVL.